This TCR beta chain emerged from a study of blood T cell repertoires in COVID-19. The repertoire was sequenced with immunoSEQ multiplex PCR; TCRdb's copy has only in-frame clones and lacks some. The table lists 120,000 to 150,000 clones, 84% of them singletons, with around 8.6% in the top ten. Deletions cut 0 bases from V and 8 bases from J, with 14 bases between. This CDR3 spans 14 amino acids. Germline assignment: CDR1 SGDLS and CDR2 YYNGEE. The material sequenced was peripheral blood. The chain is built from TRBV9 and TRBJ1-2; D is unclear. This clonotype was sampled from a human donor in a cohort sampled during active COVID-19. CDR3 in amino acids: CASSVGPPSKGYTF. In DNA, the CDR3 is TGTGCCAGCAGCGTAGGTCCCCCGTCTAAAGGCTACACCTTC.